This T cell receptor (beta chain) emerged from a study of T cells in Graves' hyperthyroidism and ophthalmopathy (dated by TCRdb to between 2017 and 2020). As for the study more broadly: Peripheral blood samples were taken at the time of initial diagnosis, prior to any treatment. To identify distinguishing TCR V-J signatures, a discovery cohort of about 100 patients was used, comprising 43 with Graves' ophthalmopathy and about 59 with stable Graves' hyperthyroidism. Prospective prediction of ophthalmopathy was tested in an independent validation cohort of 18 to 20 hyperthyroidism patients and 17 patients who later progressed to ophthalmopathy. The 100 discovery patients were divided at random into training and test sets in a 7:3 ratio. The study also compared thyroid tissue and blood T-cell repertoires from 5 to 7 Graves' hyperthyroidism patients. After blood sampling, hyperthyroidism patients were treated with methimazole at a starting dose of 30 mg daily, and ophthalmopathy patients were treated with high-dose intravenous methylprednisolone. The paper describes TCR Vbeta CDR3 sequencing of 135 peripheral blood samples, made up of fewer than 50 ophthalmopathy patients, roughly 72 hyperthyroidism patients and some 17 progressor patients.

The study at large found these results: During validation, the model predicted progression to ophthalmopathy a median of around 7 months ahead of onset, with almost 71% sensitivity and roughly 75% specificity. Ophthalmopathy was separated from stable hyperthyroidism by a 13 V-J signature model, with just over 85% sensitivity and roughly 81% specificity obtained in cross-validation and 80%/75% obtained in testing. Sample size was not statistically predetermined, and blinding of investigators to group allocation was not performed. Most expanded thyroid clonotypes (frequency above 0.001) were also detected in blood, suggesting blood repertoires may reflect thyroid immune responses.

This clonotype has only one observation. Its target antigen remains unknown. The input lacks base qualities; no much larger clone sits a single base away. Just one read gives weak support. Trimming takes 6 bases from V and 0 bases from J, and the germline ends sit 9 bases apart. Per the germline V gene, SGHDN is the CDR1 and FVKESK is the CDR2. The CDR3 runs 13 residues from the cysteine to the phenylalanine. Only CDR3 DNA is held: 39 bases, read in frame from base 1. Ophthalmopathy patients had moderately to severely active disease, with a Clinical Activity Score of 3 or more, a NOSPECS grade of 4 or more, and a disease duration of less than 3 months. Exclusion was applied to patients with uncontrolled infections, other autoimmune diseases, pregnancy or lactation. Diagnoses were based on clinical symptoms, serum thyroxine and TRAb, thyroid ultrasound and orbital computed tomography. PBMCs were isolated from 10 ml of fresh peripheral blood by Ficoll-Paque density gradient centrifugation. Trizol reagent was used to extract total RNA, and RNA quality was then checked on an Agilent 2100 Bioanalyzer.

The TCR beta CDR3 regions were amplified from the RNA transcripts. The first round of RT-PCR for the TCR CDR3 was performed with the HTBI primer set and the Qiagen OneStep RT-PCR kit. Libraries were constructed in a second round of multiplex PCR, after which size selection and purification were performed. Libraries were sequenced paired-end with 100 bp reads on an Illumina HiSeq2000. Regarding the original processing steps: Raw data were processed with SOAPnuke, discarding reads with adapters, uncalled bases, mean Phred below 15, or no exact constant-primer or identifier match. High-quality paired reads were merged using COPE v1.2.5, and each unique nucleotide sequence was defined as a clonotype. Clonotypes were aligned to IMGT TRBV, TRBD and TRBJ reference segments using MiTCR v1.1. The analysis was restricted to V-J combinations with a frequency above 0.0001, which together covered around 99% of the repertoires. A TCS score was defined as the ratio between F50 (clonal expansion) and ExV (chaos), using BLOSUM62-based TCRdist between CDR3 peptides within each V-J. Welch's t-statistics and random forest reduced some 510 V-J features to roughly 13, which were used in a naive Bayes classifier (R e1071). The Morisita-Horn index was used to measure how similar the thyroid and blood repertoires were. Clones were called with MiXCR by TCRdb after fastp trimmed the public reads at Q25, and only in-frame beta chains were retained. Every distinct CDR3 protein forms one entry, paired with its most common genes and DNA. TCRdb's processing, not the authors', yielded these V and J calls. The sample contains about 610,000 distinct CDR3 sequences, roughly 15% of them found a single time. The top ten constitute 4.3% of the sample.

Sequenced sample: blood. In this chain, TRBV14 is recombined with TRBJ2-7; confidence is insufficient to name the D gene. The sequence was collected from a woman aged 35 to 49 with Graves' ophthalmopathy. The CDR3 protein sequence reads: CASSGHVSYEQYF. The DNA reads TGTGCCAGCAGTGGTCACGTCTCCTACGAGCAGTACTTC.